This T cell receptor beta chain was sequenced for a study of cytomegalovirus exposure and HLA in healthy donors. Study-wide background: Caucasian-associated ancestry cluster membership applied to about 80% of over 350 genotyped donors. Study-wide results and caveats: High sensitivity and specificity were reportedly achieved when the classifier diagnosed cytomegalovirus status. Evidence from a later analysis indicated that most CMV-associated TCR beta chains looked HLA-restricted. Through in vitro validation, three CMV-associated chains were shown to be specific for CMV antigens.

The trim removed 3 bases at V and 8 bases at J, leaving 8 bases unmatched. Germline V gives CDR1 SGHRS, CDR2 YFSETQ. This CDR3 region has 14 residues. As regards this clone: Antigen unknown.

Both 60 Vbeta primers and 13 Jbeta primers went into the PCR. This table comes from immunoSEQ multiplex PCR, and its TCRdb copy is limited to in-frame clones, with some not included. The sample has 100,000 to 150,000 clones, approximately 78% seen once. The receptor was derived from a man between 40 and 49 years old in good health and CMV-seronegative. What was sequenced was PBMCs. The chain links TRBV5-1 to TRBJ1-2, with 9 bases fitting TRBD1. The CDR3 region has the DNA TGCGCCAGCAGCTCACAGGGGGCGTTGGAAGGCTACACCTTC. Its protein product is CASSSQGALEGYTF.